This T cell receptor (beta chain) appears in the sequencing data of a study of T-cell memory formation after mild COVID-19 (dated by TCRdb to about 2021). Some background on the complete study: TCR sequence clusters from the two donors were largely donor specific. Two young, previously healthy adult volunteers made up the cohort, one male and one female. In a couple of donors, T-cell clones that expanded and contracted after mild COVID-19 were tracked by sequencing TCRalpha and TCRbeta repertoires over time.

Results and caveats for the whole study, not just this receptor: SARS-CoV-2 specificity was not confirmed for the second-wave clones peaking on day 37. Contracting CD4+ clones were located mainly in the CM and EM memory subsets, whereas CD8+ clones were found to be enriched in EMRA. Only a couple of mild cases were covered in the study, and larger cohorts including severe cases with pre-infection samples were considered necessary. Some responding clones were found in pre-infection memory, which suggests that pre-existing cross-reactive memory T cells took part in the SARS-CoV-2 response. Balanced CD4/CD8 phenotypes were observed for clones contracting from day 15 to 85, whereas a bias towards CD4+ was observed for a second wave of clones expanding from day 15 to 37.

The V end gives up 0 bases and the J end 2 bases, leaving 10 bases in the junction not matched to a gene. The CDR3 goes from the cysteine to the phenylalanine over 18 residues. Only the CDR3 region is kept as DNA, spanning 54 bases read in frame from base 1. The germline V gene (reference sequence) supplies CDR1 DFQATT and CDR2 SNEGSKA. Ficoll-Paque density gradient centrifugation was the method used to isolate PBMCs. Worth noting for this clonotype: Its specific antigen is unknown. Base qualities are not recorded, but no much larger clone differs from it by a single base.

The sequencer listed for this sample is Illumina NovaSeq 6000. Using 5'RACE with constant-segment primers, TCRalpha and TCRbeta cDNA libraries were constructed, with sample barcodes and unique molecular identifiers added in the process. RNA was extracted from every sample with Trizol reagent. Library amplification was performed in two PCR steps, and a second sample barcode and Illumina TruSeq adapters were introduced in the second step. Sequencing of the libraries was done on an Illumina NovaSeq, producing 2 x 150 bp paired-end reads. On the study's bioinformatics: Demultiplexing of reads and collapsing into UMI-guided consensus sequences were performed with migec v1.2.7. Using mixcr v2.1.11, UMI consensuses were aligned to TRA and TRB V and J templates and then assembled into clonotypes. A clonotype was counted as expanded or contracted only if both edgeR and NoisET called the change significant, with noise models trained on biological replicates. For edgeR calls, the cutoffs were a false discovery rate-adjusted p below 0.01 and a log2 fold-change threshold of 1. As an exploratory analysis of dynamics, max-normalized trajectories of the 1000 most abundant clonotypes were examined with PCA combined with hierarchical clustering. The CD4 or CD8 phenotype of responding clones was assigned using the separately sequenced CD4+ and CD8+ repertoires. TCRdb reworked the public reads: Q25 trimming with fastp, MiXCR clone assembly, productive beta chains retained. Identical CDR3 protein sequences are pooled into one entry, listed with their most common genes and DNA. The V and J calls follow TCRdb's processing rather than the paper's. In this sample the table shows 400,000 to 500,000 distinct CDR3 sequences, 20% of which occur a single time. In total, the top ten clones hold roughly 8% of the sample.

The sequenced material came from PBMCs or a T cell subset sorted from them (not recorded which). The origin of this receptor is an adult woman who had mild COVID-19 (a few samples of this study predate the infection). The sample titles of this study are shuffled in the database, so cell type and time point are left out; the donor was told from shared clones. The sequence links TRBV20-1 to TRBJ2-5, with TRBD2 matching 12 junction bases. CDR3 region: CSARDAGLAGKNQETQYF. The DNA is as follows: TGCAGTGCTAGAGACGCCGGACTAGCGGGGAAAAATCAAGAGACCCAGTACTTC.